This T cell receptor beta chain was captured in a study of blood T cell repertoires in COVID-19 (TCRdb year 2020). About the study as a whole: The collaborator samples originated in the United States, Italy and Spain and spanned the acute and convalescent phases of COVID-19. The prospective study material was composed of cDNA or gDNA derived from T cells, B-cell-depleted T cells, or PBMCs. The dataset comprised deeply sampled blood TCRbeta repertoires from subjects exposed to, actively infected with, or recovered from COVID-19. The repertoires were made available in a free public database intended to serve as a resource for research on the immune response to SARS-CoV-2. The samples were drawn from two sources: the first 160 participants of the ongoing ImmuneRACE study, and some 1,300 subjects contributed by 6 global collaborators. The sample metadata nearly always contained a de-identified subject ID, COVID-19 status, age in years and sex. Where available, HLA class I and class II types were obtained from metadata supplied by the sample provider rather than from assay-based typing.

TCRbeta CDR3 regions were amplified from genomic DNA by means of the immunoSEQ Assay, a bias-controlled multiplex PCR. In the source study's methods: Nucleated cell counts per sample were estimated from amplification of reference gene primers within the assay. Sequence reads were collapsed and filtered to measure the absolute abundance of every unique TCRbeta CDR3 rearrangement. Productive Simpson clonality was computed per sample as the square root of Simpson's diversity index over productive rearrangements. What TCRdb holds here is the immuneACCESS table cut down to in-frame rearrangements. Part of the clones is not present; checked against another copy, under half of the missing clones reflect an unresolved V gene, and the others are unexplained. The DNA gave D and trimming, while V, J and clone size come from that table. This sample comprises around 140,000 clones, about 88% of them detected only once. The ten largest clones represent about 18% of the sample.

The collaborating institutions used their own protocols to collect whole blood in K2EDTA tubes. For TCRbeta analysis, collaborator samples were shipped as frozen whole blood, as isolated PBMCs, or as DNA extracted from either sample type. Concerning this clone: The clone's antigen remains unknown. No quality values exist for individual bases; no much larger clone is one base distant.

Broad study findings and their caveats: Clinical and demographic metadata were provided uncurated, with the amount varying by source and participant.

The sample taken for sequencing was peripheral blood. This receptor was obtained from an elderly woman with acute or convalescent COVID-19.

The CDR3 here reads CASSPEDGSNEKLFF. The nucleotide sequence is TGTGCCAGCAGCCCGGAGGACGGATCTAATGAAAAACTGTTTTTT. The chain joins TRBV7-8 to TRBJ1-4; the D gene cannot be named for sure. The germline ends are 13 bases apart after V is trimmed by 5 bases and J by 3 bases. The CDR3 contains 15 residues, cysteine and phenylalanine counted. Only the CDR3 part of the read is kept: 45 bases, read in frame from the first base. As encoded in the germline V gene, CDR1 is SGHVS while CDR2 is FQNEAQ.